This passage covers 24 T cell receptor beta chains from one sample sequenced in a study of radiation and T cells in renal cell carcinoma. Described time point: baseline pretreatment blood. The treatment was: 15 Gy SBRT to primary tumor, nephrectomy 4 weeks later. Assay used: immunoSEQ multiplex PCR; TCRdb lists only in-frame clones, some missing. This table has about 91,000 clones, 70% to 85% appearing once. The sequences come from blood, collected from a patient whose treatment included radiotherapy and nephrectomy. These receptors all come from a man in his sixties with renal cell carcinoma.

J is TRBJ2-2 and V is TRBV6-1; D is perhaps TRBD2 (7 bases). CDR3 length: 13 residues. Deletions cut 6 bases from V and 6 bases from J, with 11 bases between. In germline, CDR1 is MNHNS, CDR2 SASEGT. The CDR3 loop is CASRRGAAGELFF. The CDR3 DNA follows: TGTGCCAGCAGACGGGGGGCCGCCGGGGAGCTGTTTTTT.

CDR3 sequence: CASSLTTLDYEQYF. Written as DNA, the CDR3 is TGTGCCAGCAGCTTAACAACACTAGACTACGAGCAGTACTTC. V usage is TRBV7-8 and J usage is TRBJ2-7, with D maybe TRBD2 (5 bases). Trimming left V 2 bases short and J 3 bases short, with 11 bases between. CDR1 is SGHVS, CDR2 FQNEAQ, per germline. This CDR3 has 14 amino acids.

In DNA form, the CDR3 reads TGCGCCAGCAGCCCAGAGGGGTGGACCCAGTACTTC. The encoded protein is CASSPEGWTQYF. The gene calls are TRBV4-1 and TRBJ2-5; the D gene could be TRBD1 or TRBD2 (5 bases each). Trimming took 4 bases from V and 7 from J, leaving 10 bases between them. The germline CDR1 and CDR2 sequences are MGHRA and YSYEKL. The CDR3 covers 12 residues.

In its sample, this clone was seen once. The chain links TRBV5-6 to TRBJ2-7, with TRBD2 as a possible D gene (6 bases). CDR1 is SGHDT and CDR2 is YYEEEE in the germline V gene. This CDR3 is built from 13 residues. V was trimmed by 0 bases and J by 5 bases, leaving 9 bases between them. CDR3 loop: CASSLAGGDEQYF. The DNA for the CDR3 is TGTGCCAGCAGCTTGGCCGGAGGGGACGAGCAGTACTTC.

The V gene is TRBV4-3, the J gene TRBJ1-4; D call uncertain. Germline V lookup: CDR1 LGHNA, CDR2 YSLEER. Deletions cut 0 bases from V and 7 bases from J, with 9 bases between. The CDR3 totals 14 residues. The CDR3 protein is CASSQDYSTEKLFF. The CDR3 region has the DNA TGCGCCAGCAGCCAAGACTACAGCACTGAAAAACTGTTTTTT.

This clone has only one observation. The V gene is TRBV11-3, the J gene TRBJ2-7; either TRBD1 or TRBD2 may supply D (5 bases each). This CDR3 region has 14 residues. Between the trimmed V and J ends, which lost 5 bases and 3 bases, there was a span of 14 bases. Germline CDR1 is SGHNT and CDR2 is YENEEA. The CDR3, as DNA: TGTGCCAGCAGCGCTGGGACCGGGAACTACGAGCAGTACTTC. Its protein product is CASSAGTGNYEQYF.

The chain joins TRBV15 to TRBJ2-2; no reliable D call. Germline CDR1 and CDR2: LNHNV and YYDKDF (reference sequence). Trimming pared 1 base from V and 7 bases from J, leaving 10 bases between. The CDR3 is 14 residues long. The CDR3 is CATSRGHPGGELFF. The CDR3, as DNA: TGTGCCACCAGCAGAGGACATCCCGGCGGGGAGCTGTTTTTT. Filled out from reference TRBV15 and TRBJ2-2, the complete variable domain reads DAMVIQNPRYQVTQFGKPVTLSCSQTLNHNVMYWYQQKSSQAPKLLFHYYDKDFNNEADTPDNFQSRRPNTSFCFLDIRSPGLGDTAMYLCATSRGHPGGELFFGEGSRLTVL.

The J gene is TRBJ2-7, the V gene TRBV6-5, with D perhaps TRBD2 (6 bases). Germline V CDR1 and CDR2: MNHEY, SVGAGI. The length of the CDR3 is 13 residues. Between the trimmed V and J ends, which lost 2 bases and 6 bases, there was a span of 11 bases. CDR3 sequence reads: CASSYAEGGEQYF. CDR3 DNA: TGTGCCAGCAGTTACGCAGAGGGAGGCGAGCAGTACTTC.

The chain employs TRBV5-1 and TRBJ1-2; 7 bases match TRBD1. Germline-derived CDR1 and CDR2 are SGHRS and YFSETQ. With 4 bases clipped from V and 2 bases from J, the junction kept 8 bases outside the gene matches. The CDR3 extends over 15 amino acids. The CDR3 is CASSPRQGTNYGYTF. DNA for the CDR3: TGCGCCAGCAGCCCGAGACAGGGAACCAACTATGGCTACACCTTC.

The J gene is TRBJ1-2, the V gene TRBV5-1; TRBD1 is a possible D gene (6 bases). The CDR3 has 14 residues. The V gene lost 5 bases and the J gene lost 4 bases, with 15 bases spanning the gap. In germline, CDR1 is SGHRS, CDR2 YFSETQ. The CDR3 nucleotides are TGCGCCAGCAGTGGGGGCCAGTCATCCTATGGCTACACCTTC. It yields the protein CASSGGQSSYGYTF.

The chain is built from TRBV5-1 and TRBJ2-3, with D perhaps TRBD2 (6 bases). The V gene's germline CDR1 is SGHRS and CDR2 YFSETQ. This CDR3 spans 16 amino acids. The V gene lost 0 bases and the J gene lost 0 bases, with 11 bases spanning the gap. The CDR3 coding sequence is TGCGCCAGCAGCTTGGACGGGGGAGCTAGCACAGATACGCAGTATTTT. Residues: CASSLDGGASTDTQYF.

The V gene is TRBV30, the J gene TRBJ2-7; D is perhaps TRBD2 (6 bases). Trimming pared 3 bases from V and 6 bases from J, leaving 9 bases between. Germline V lookup: CDR1 GTSNPN, CDR2 SVGIG (reference sequence). The CDR3 consists of 11 residues. CDR3 loop: CAWRGLGEQYF. DNA for the CDR3: TGTGCCTGGAGGGGACTCGGCGAGCAGTACTTC.

DNA of the CDR3: TGTGCCATCAGGAGGGGGGCTAATGAAAAACTGTTTTTT. This translates into CAIRRGANEKLFF. The chain carries TRBV10-3 and TRBJ1-4, with D possibly matching TRBD1 (6 bases). V lost 6 bases to trimming and J lost 3 bases, with 8 bases between them. The CDR3 runs 13 residues. Germline loops: CDR1 ENHRY, CDR2 SYGVKD.

The CDR3 protein is CASSEQRTGKFDYGYTF. As DNA, the CDR3 is TGTGCCAGCAGCGAACAGCGCACAGGGAAGTTTGACTATGGCTACACCTTC. J is TRBJ1-2 and V is TRBV9; D may be TRBD1 (6 bases). Germline V gene lookup returns CDR1 SGDLS and CDR2 YYNGEE. V lost 3 bases and J 3 bases, leaving 21 bases between the germline ends. This CDR3 comprises 17 residues.

The gene calls are TRBV2 and TRBJ2-1, with 12 bases fitting TRBD2. There are 15 residues in the CDR3. Germline V lookup: CDR1 SNHLY, CDR2 FYNNEI. V shed 6 bases and J 7 bases; nucleotides not matched to a gene: 7. As DNA, the CDR3 is TGTGCCAGCAGGCCGACTAGCGGGAGATGGAATGAGCAGTTCTTC. Its translation: CASRPTSGRWNEQFF.

The chain carries TRBV27 and TRBJ1-1; no clear D. The germline V and J ends were trimmed by 5 bases and 1 base, with 11 bases remaining between them. The CDR3 totals 14 residues. The germline CDR1 and CDR2 sequences are MNHEY and SMNVEV (reference sequence). This chain's CDR3 is CASSPTLGNTEAFF. CDR3 bases: TGTGCCAGCAGTCCAACCCTAGGGAACACTGAAGCTTTCTTT.

V and J are TRBV7-2 and TRBJ2-2, with 9 bases that match TRBD1. V trimming: 0 bases; J trimming: 1 base; junction bases outside the gene matches: 3. Per germline, CDR1 SGHTA and CDR2 FQGNSA. This CDR3 region has 17 residues. Here the CDR3 DNA reads TGTGCCAGCAGCTTAGCGGGACAGGGAGGGAACACCGGGGAGCTGTTTTTT. Translated, it gives CASSLAGQGGNTGELFF.

J is TRBJ1-4 and V is TRBV18; no reliable D call. The germline V and J ends were trimmed by 4 bases and 12 bases, with 15 bases remaining between them. This CDR3 contains 13 residues. Per the germline V gene, CDR1 is KGHSH and CDR2 is LQKENI. The CDR3 DNA is TGTGCCAGCTCACAGGGCCGCCATGCTGAACTGTTTTTT. As protein: CASSQGRHAELFF.

This clone was found once. For the CDR3, the DNA is TGCAGCGTTGGTTCCACCGTCTACGAGCAGTACTTC. Encoded protein: CSVGSTVYEQYF. The genes are TRBV29-1 and TRBJ2-7; D is undetermined. This CDR3 region has 12 residues. Trimming shortened V by 4 bases and J by 3 bases, and 10 bases separated the two germline ends. The germline CDR1 and CDR2 sequences are SQVTM and ANQGSEA.

This sequence joins TRBV19 and TRBJ2-6; D uncertain. This CDR3 comprises 14 residues. Germline CDR1 and CDR2: LNHDA and SQIVND (reference sequence). V dropped 7 bases and J dropped 4 bases, with 11 bases sitting between them. CDR3 in DNA: TGTGCCAGTAATAGGGTGGCAGGGGCCAACGTCCTGACTTTC. Its translation: CASNRVAGANVLTF.

The gene calls are TRBV6-5 and TRBJ1-1, with 9 positions matching TRBD1. CDR3 length equals 15 residues. V shed 6 bases, J shed 1 base, and the junction held 6 bases outside the gene matches. The germline CDR1 and CDR2 sequences are MNHEY and SVGAGI. CDR3 sequence: CASRLQGAGNTEAFF. CDR3 DNA sequence: TGTGCCAGCAGACTACAGGGGGCAGGGAACACTGAAGCTTTCTTT.

The gene calls are TRBV19 and TRBJ1-1; D is uncertain. Germline V gene sequence: CDR1 LNHDA, CDR2 SQIVND (reference sequence). Deletions cut 1 base from V and 2 bases from J, with 11 bases between. The CDR3 covers 15 residues. Here the CDR3 reads CASSIVSGSNTEAFF. The CDR3 coding sequence is TGTGCCAGTAGTATAGTTTCGGGGAGCAACACTGAAGCTTTCTTT.

The J gene is TRBJ2-7, the V gene TRBV14; 7 nucleotides line up with TRBD1. Germline V gene data show CDR1 as SGHDN and CDR2 as FVKESK. The CDR3 totals 13 residues. Germline trimming cut 4 bases from V and 1 base from J; bases unmatched to any gene: 1. The CDR3 nucleotides are TGTGCCAGCAGCCTGGGACAGTCCTACGAGCAGTACTTC. This sequence encodes CASSLGQSYEQYF.

This chain uses TRBV6-5 with TRBJ2-1; possible D gene TRBD1, 6 bases. This CDR3 comprises 15 residues. Trimming cost V 5 bases and J 0 bases, with 11 bases left between them. Germline V gene lookup returns CDR1 MNHEY and CDR2 SVGAGI. The CDR3 region has the DNA TGTGCCAGCAGTGCTACAGGGAGCTCCTACAATGAGCAGTTCTTC. This translates into CASSATGSSYNEQFF.